These 29 T cell receptor beta chains came from one sample sequenced in a study of blood T cell repertoires in COVID-19. The table came from immunoSEQ multiplex PCR; TCRdb's copy has only in-frame clones and leaves some out. Of 110,000 to 150,000 clones in the sample, about nine tenths were seen once. The sequencing input was peripheral blood. The receptors originated from a man aged 45-65 years with active or convalescent COVID-19.

CDR3 sequence (DNA): TGCGCCAGCAGCTTGGATAAGCGGGTTAGCACAGATACGCAGTATTTT. Translation gives CASSLDKRVSTDTQYF. The chain carries TRBV5-1 and TRBJ2-3, with a tentative D call TRBD2 (6 bases). Germline V CDR1 and CDR2: SGHRS, YFSETQ. This CDR3 comprises 16 residues. The germline V and J ends were trimmed by 0 bases and 0 bases, with 11 bases remaining between them.

The V and J genes are TRBV2 and TRBJ1-6; TRBD1 matches 8 bases. J was trimmed by 7 bases and V by 8 bases; bases with no gene match: 10. The germline CDR1 and CDR2 sequences are SNHLY and FYNNEI. There are 15 residues in the CDR3. The CDR3 is CASAPQGAGNSPLHF. The CDR3 region has the DNA TGTGCCAGCGCTCCTCAGGGGGCTGGGAATTCACCCCTCCACTTT.

The rearrangement uses TRBV4-2 and TRBJ2-1; TRBD2 matches 10 bases. Germline V CDR1 and CDR2: LGHNA, YNFKEQ. The CDR3 covers 16 residues. V shed 0 bases, J shed 7 bases, and the junction held 6 bases outside the gene matches. The CDR3 sequence: CASSQDSSGRGNEQFF. CDR3 DNA sequence: TGTGCCAGCAGCCAAGATTCTAGCGGGAGAGGGAATGAGCAGTTCTTC.

This chain uses TRBV7-9 with TRBJ1-5; possibly TRBD1 for D (6 bases). Trimming cost V 5 bases and J 0 bases, with 11 bases left between them. CDR3 length equals 15 residues. Germline V gene data show CDR1 as SEHNR and CDR2 as FQNEAQ (reference sequence). In DNA form, the CDR3 reads TGTGCCAGCAGCCGGGACACCTATAGCAATCAGCCCCAGCATTTT. Protein sequence: CASSRDTYSNQPQHF.

The chain couples TRBV6-5 to TRBJ1-2; 9 bases line up with TRBD1. V lost 4 bases to trimming and J lost 4 bases; unmatched junction nucleotides: 4. Germline lookup yields CDR1 MNHEY and CDR2 SVGAGI. The CDR3 consists of 14 residues. Here the CDR3 reads CASSSRDRVYGYTF. DNA of the CDR3: TGTGCCAGCAGTTCCCGGGACAGGGTCTATGGCTACACCTTC.

The chain combines TRBV6-5 with TRBJ2-2; D is uncertain. Per germline, CDR1 MNHEY and CDR2 SVGAGI. The CDR3 has 15 amino acids. V lost 6 bases and J lost 7, with 18 bases in between. CDR3 nucleotide sequence: TGTGCCAGCAGGCTCCGGGTAGCATTTGGCGGGGAGCTGTTTTTT. The encoded protein is CASRLRVAFGGELFF.

The chain carries TRBV7-2 and TRBJ2-3; 7 bases are a match to TRBD2. The CDR3 covers 15 residues. J gave up 0 bases and V 4 bases, and 4 bases lay outside the gene matches. From germline, CDR1 is SGHTA and CDR2 FQGNSA. The CDR3: CASSSLAASTDTQYF. The CDR3 DNA sequence: TGTGCCAGCAGCTCTCTAGCGGCCAGCACAGATACGCAGTATTTT.

V and J are TRBV7-3 and TRBJ2-1; a weak D match, TRBD2 (5 bases). V was pared by 1 base and J by 15 bases, with 13 bases between. Germline V lookup: CDR1 SGHTA, CDR2 FQGTGA. There are 12 residues in the CDR3. The CDR3 reads CASSLRVAILFF. The CDR3 region has the DNA TGTGCCAGCAGCTTAAGGGTAGCGATACTGTTCTTC.

The chain uses TRBV3-1 (or the pseudogene TRBV3-2) and TRBJ2-1; tentatively, D is TRBD2 (6 bases). V shed 0 bases and J shed 7 bases, with 13 bases lying between them. CDR1 LGHDT and CDR2 YNNKEL come from the germline V gene (reference sequence). The CDR3 sequence is 15 residues long. This chain's CDR3 is CASSQERLEVNEQFF. CDR3 nucleotides: TGTGCCAGCAGCCAAGAGAGACTAGAGGTAAATGAGCAGTTCTTC.

The chain joins TRBV6-2 or TRBV6-3 to TRBJ2-7; no reliable D call. The V and J ends lost 6 bases and 2 bases respectively, with 14 bases between them. Per germline, CDR1 MNHEY and CDR2 SVGEGT. The CDR3 is 14 residues long. CDR3 bases: TGTGCCAGCAGCAATCCGCCTAGTCCCTACGAGCAGTACTTC. Amino acid sequence: CASSNPPSPYEQYF.

CDR3 protein: CASSFAGGRSGNTIYF. CDR3 nucleotide sequence: TGTGCCAGCAGCTTTGCTGGGGGCCGCTCTGGAAACACCATATATTTT. The chain has TRBV3-1 (or the pseudogene TRBV3-2) and TRBJ1-3; possible D gene TRBD1, 6 bases. V lost 5 bases and J 0 bases, leaving 14 bases between the germline ends. CDR1 is LGHDT, CDR2 YNNKEL, per germline (reference sequence). CDR3 size: 16 residues.

This sequence joins TRBV18 and TRBJ2-1, with 7 positions matching TRBD1. The CDR3 has 13 residues. CDR1 is KGHSH, CDR2 LQKENI, per germline. Trimming took 4 bases from V and 7 from J; bases not matched to a gene: 4. CDR3 bases: TGTGCCAGCTCACAACAGGGGACGAATGAGCAGTTCTTC. Amino acids: CASSQQGTNEQFF.

The chain is built from TRBV28 and TRBJ1-5; D uncertain. Looked up from germline, CDR1 is MDHEN and CDR2 is SYDVKM. This CDR3 has 12 residues. Trimming removed 6 bases from V and 5 bases from J, with 8 bases in between. CDR3 loop: CASSGLYQPQHF. The CDR3 nucleotides read TGTGCCAGCAGCGGACTCTATCAGCCCCAGCATTTT.

Only one count was recorded for this clone. This sequence joins TRBV7-8 and TRBJ1-5, with TRBD1 matching over 8 bases. Germline-derived CDR1 and CDR2 are SGHVS and FQNEAQ. CDR3 length equals 15 residues. J was trimmed by 7 bases and V by 5 bases; bases with no gene match: 10. The chain's CDR3 is CASSADRGLWQPQHF. CDR3 in DNA: TGTGCCAGCAGCGCTGACAGGGGCCTATGGCAGCCCCAGCATTTT. Full variable domain (outside the CDR3, taken from reference TRBV7-8 and TRBJ1-5): GAGVSQSPRYKVAKRGQDVALRCDPISGHVSLFWYQQALGQGPEFLTYFQNEAQLDKSGLPSDRFFAERPEGSVSTLKIQRTQQEDSAVYLCASSADRGLWQPQHFGDGTRLSIL.

This rearrangement joins TRBV15 to TRBJ1-6; D is unclear. The CDR3 has 14 residues. Trimming stripped 2 bases from V and 7 bases from J, with 9 bases between. The germline CDR1 and CDR2 sequences are LNHNV and YYDKDF (reference sequence). The CDR3 is CATSRTSGNSPLHF. The DNA of the CDR3 is TGTGCCACCAGCAGAACTAGCGGCAATTCACCCCTCCACTTT.

The chain couples TRBV5-6 to TRBJ1-1; 9 bases line up with TRBD1. Germline V gene data show CDR1 as SGHDT and CDR2 as YYEEEE. With 5 bases clipped from V and 1 base from J, the junction kept 6 bases outside the gene matches. The CDR3 has 15 amino acids. The CDR3 DNA sequence: TGTGCCAGCAGTTCGACAGGGGGGAAGAACACTGAAGCTTTCTTT. Amino acids: CASSSTGGKNTEAFF.

V gene TRBV5-1 combines with J gene TRBJ1-6, with 8 positions matching TRBD1. The trim removed 4 bases at V and 7 bases at J, leaving 13 bases unmatched. CDR1 and CDR2 (germline): SGHRS, YFSETQ. The CDR3 spans 17 residues. The CDR3, as DNA: TGCGCCAGCAGCCTAATGCCAGGACAGGGTCAAAATTCACCCCTCCACTTT. Protein: CASSLMPGQGQNSPLHF.

The V and J genes are TRBV5-4 and TRBJ2-1, with D perhaps matching TRBD2 (6 bases). CDR1 and CDR2 from the germline V gene are SGHNT and YYREEE (reference sequence). This CDR3 region has 16 residues. Trimming cost V 4 bases and J 6 bases, with 20 bases left between them. CDR3 protein: CASSPKTGTLGNEQFF. The CDR3 coding sequence is TGTGCCAGCAGCCCCAAAACCGGGACTTTAGGCAATGAGCAGTTCTTC.

The J gene is TRBJ2-5, the V gene TRBV5-1; 9 bases agree with TRBD1. CDR1 and CDR2 from the germline V gene are SGHRS and YFSETQ. The CDR3 length is 13 residues. After removal of 7 bases from V and 5 bases from J, the junction contained 6 bases not matched to a gene. The CDR3 nucleotides read TGCGCCAGCGGGGGACAGGGAGGGGAGACCCAGTACTTC. Translating gives CASGGQGGETQYF.

A few counts support this clone. J is TRBJ2-2 and V is TRBV5-1; 7 nucleotides agree with TRBD1. The CDR3 loop spans 15 amino acids. The trim removed 2 bases at V and 0 bases at J, leaving 1 base unmatched. The germline V gene encodes CDR1 SGHRS and CDR2 YFSETQ. CDR3 loop: CASSFRGTNTGELFF. CDR3 DNA sequence: TGCGCCAGCAGCTTCAGGGGGACGAACACCGGGGAGCTGTTTTTT.

The rearrangement joins TRBV29-1 to TRBJ2-5; weak D call: TRBD1 (5 bases). The germline gives CDR1 SQVTM, CDR2 ANQGSEA. V shed 7 bases and J shed 2 bases, with 17 bases lying between them. The CDR3 is 14 residues long. The CDR3, as DNA: TGCAGCGCTCTCCATGGGGCACTGCAAGAGACCCAGTACTTC. Translated, it gives CSALHGALQETQYF.

This clone has just one count. The chain is built from TRBV7-2 and TRBJ2-4, with 8 bases fitting TRBD2. With 4 bases clipped from V and 3 bases from J, the junction kept 11 bases outside the gene matches. The CDR3 has 17 amino acids. Germline loops: CDR1 SGHTA, CDR2 FQGNSA. Written as DNA, the CDR3 is TGTGCCAGCAGCTCTTCAAGCGGGAGCTTGGACAAAAACATTCAGTACTTC. This codes for CASSSSSGSLDKNIQYF. Together with reference TRBV7-2 and TRBJ2-4, the CDR3 gives the full variable domain: GAGVSQSPSNKVTEKGKDVELRCDPISGHTALYWYRQSLGQGLEFLIYFQGNSAPDKSGLPSDRFSAERTGGSVSTLTIQRTQQEDSAVYLCASSSSSGSLDKNIQYFGAGTRLSVL.

This clone is a singleton in its sample. This chain joins TRBV7-6 and TRBJ2-1; 15 positions match TRBD2. This CDR3 has 16 residues. The ends lost 5 bases at V and 9 bases at J; junction bases unmatched: 8. From germline, CDR1 is SGHVS and CDR2 FNYEAQ. Here the CDR3 reads CASSIGLAGGSPEQFF. For the CDR3, the DNA is TGTGCCAGCAGCATAGGACTAGCGGGAGGGAGTCCTGAGCAGTTCTTC.

The sample holds one count of this clone. V gene TRBV9 combines with J gene TRBJ2-1; D unresolved. The V and J ends lost 4 bases and 3 bases respectively, with 8 bases between them. This CDR3 is built from 13 residues. The germline V gene has CDR1 SGDLS and CDR2 YYNGEE. CDR3 bases: TGTGCCAGCAGCCCCCCCATCTACAATGAGCAGTTCTTC. Translation gives CASSPPIYNEQFF.

The rearrangement links TRBV4-3 to TRBJ2-2; D remains ambiguous. The CDR3 has 15 residues. Germline values: CDR1 LGHNA, CDR2 YSLEER. The ends were cut back, 0 bases at V and 3 bases at J, with 8 bases in the middle. The CDR3 protein is CASSQDLLYTGELFF. The CDR3 DNA is TGCGCCAGCAGCCAAGATCTCCTCTACACCGGGGAGCTGTTTTTT.

This chain joins TRBV28 and TRBJ1-6; D perhaps matches TRBD1 (6 bases). The CDR3 has 19 amino acids. CDR1 MDHEN and CDR2 SYDVKM come from the germline V gene. V shed 4 bases and J shed 0 bases, with 19 bases lying between them. The CDR3 DNA is TGTGCCAGCAGTTCCCTCCGGGACACACAAAGCTCCTATAATTCACCCCTCCACTTT. Translation gives CASSSLRDTQSSYNSPLHF.

The table lists this clone with a count of one. The chain recombines TRBV5-1 with TRBJ2-2, with TRBD2 matching over 8 bases. V lost 2 bases, J lost 4 bases, and 1 base stayed unmatched. This CDR3 comprises 14 residues. Germline V CDR1 and CDR2: SGHRS, YFSETQ. The CDR3 loop is CASSLSGSTGELFF. The CDR3 nucleotides are TGCGCCAGCAGCTTAAGCGGGAGCACCGGGGAGCTGTTTTTT.

The chain carries TRBV2 and TRBJ1-2, with TRBD1 as a possible D gene (6 bases). The CDR3 sequence is 12 residues long. The germline V gene has CDR1 SNHLY and CDR2 FYNNEI. Deletions cut 9 bases from V and 7 bases from J, with 15 bases between. The CDR3 loop is CASGTGQRGYTF. As DNA, the CDR3 is TGTGCCAGTGGGACGGGACAACGTGGCTACACCTTC.

This clone was observed a handful of times. This sequence joins TRBV19 and TRBJ2-1, with 9 bases identical to TRBD1. Losses at the gene ends were 5 bases for V and 7 bases for J; bases not matched to a gene: 9. Germline CDR1 is LNHDA and CDR2 is SQIVND (reference sequence). This CDR3 contains 15 residues. The CDR3 DNA follows: TGTGCCAGTAGTGCTTACAGGGGGCGGTGGAATGAGCAGTTCTTC. Its translation is CASSAYRGRWNEQFF.